Listed here are 26 T cell receptor beta chains from one sample, sequenced in a study of T cells in tuberculosis. Sequencing used immunoSEQ multiplex PCR; TCRdb keeps in-frame clones, though not all of them. Of tens of thousands of clones in the sample, over 85% were seen once. Described time point: new active TB diagnosis, blood taken before or within 7 days of starting treatment. The sample here was PBMCs, taken at tuberculosis diagnosis. The source is an adult with tuberculosis.

The V gene is TRBV5-1, the J gene TRBJ1-3, with unresolved D. Germline CDR1 SGHRS, CDR2 YFSETQ. This CDR3 contains 15 residues. V lost 0 bases, J lost 1 base, and 8 bases lay in between. CDR3 in DNA: TGCGCCAGCAGCTTGGGGTCCGGTTCTGGAAACACCATATATTTT. This sequence encodes CASSLGSGSGNTIYF.

The chain uses TRBV25-1 and TRBJ2-1; D possibly corresponds to TRBD2 (5 bases). The V gene lost 3 bases and the J gene lost 0 bases, with 12 bases spanning the gap. Germline assignment: CDR1 MGHDK and CDR2 SYGVNS. This CDR3 has 16 amino acids. CDR3 region: CASSDRGGSSYNEQFF. The CDR3 bases are TGTGCCAGCAGTGACCGCGGCGGGTCCTCCTACAATGAGCAGTTCTTC.

The CDR3 DNA is TGTGCCATCAGTACTCAGACAGGGAGTAGTTCTGGAAACACCATATATTTT. Amino acids: CAISTQTGSSSGNTIYF. The chain carries TRBV10-3 and TRBJ1-3; 7 bases agree with TRBD1. The germline V gene has CDR1 ENHRY and CDR2 SYGVKD. V trimming: 5 bases; J trimming: 1 base; junction bases outside the gene matches: 11. This CDR3 spans 17 amino acids.

The rearrangement links TRBV6-1 to TRBJ1-2; 7 nucleotides match TRBD1. The CDR3 extends over 14 amino acids. Germline-derived CDR1 and CDR2 are MNHNS and SASEGT. The junction had 8 bases not matched to a gene; V was cut back by 6 bases and J by 4 bases. DNA of the CDR3: TGTGCCAGCAGGGTAGACAGGGCGAGCTATGGCTACACCTTC. This codes for CASRVDRASYGYTF.

The CDR3 loop is CASSLSTGTRTDTQYF. CDR3 in DNA: TGTGCCAGCAGCTTATCAACCGGGACTAGAACAGATACGCAGTATTTT. This chain links TRBV7-9 with TRBJ2-3; 8 nucleotides match TRBD2. V lost 2 bases and J lost 3; bases outside the gene matches: 7. CDR3 length equals 16 residues. Germline V gene lookup returns CDR1 SEHNR and CDR2 FQNEAQ (reference sequence).

The V and J genes are TRBV12-5 and TRBJ2-7, with 10 bases matching TRBD1. With V trimmed by 6 bases and J by 4 bases, 9 bases remained unmatched. This CDR3 has 15 residues. Germline V lookup: CDR1 LGHNT, CDR2 FRNRAP. The CDR3 loop is CASGGGGQGRYEQYF. The CDR3 DNA reads as TGTGCTAGTGGGGGAGGGGGACAGGGGCGATACGAGCAGTACTTC.

The J gene is TRBJ1-2, the V gene TRBV11-2; the match to TRBD1 covers 11 bases. Germline lookup yields CDR1 SGHAT and CDR2 FQNNGV. Trimming removed 2 bases from V and 5 bases from J; junction bases left unmatched: 4. The CDR3 has 15 amino acids. CDR3 in amino acids: CASSLYRDRGYGYTF. Written as DNA, the CDR3 is TGTGCCAGCAGCTTATACCGGGACAGGGGGTATGGCTACACCTTC. Variable domain in full (rest from reference TRBV11-2 and TRBJ1-2): EAGVAQSPRYKIIEKRQSVAFWCNPISGHATLYWYQQILGQGPKLLIQFQNNGVVDDSQLPKDRFSAERLKGVDSTLKIQPAKLEDSAVYLCASSLYRDRGYGYTFGSGTRLTVV.

The V call is TRBV5-3, the J call TRBJ1-1; a possible D gene is TRBD1 (5 bases). TRBV5-3 is assigned to the ORF class and has an uncertain function. There are 10 residues in the CDR3. The germline V and J ends were trimmed by 10 bases and 3 bases, with 7 bases remaining between them. The CDR3 coding sequence is TGTGCCGGGACTCACACTGAAGCTTTCTTT. The encoded protein is CAGTHTEAFF.

Only a few counts were recorded for this clone. The chain combines TRBV27 with TRBJ2-7, with 10 bases aligning to TRBD2. This CDR3 comprises 15 residues. Germline V gene lookup returns CDR1 MNHEY and CDR2 SMNVEV (reference sequence). The trim removed 4 bases at V and 3 bases at J, leaving 6 bases unmatched. The CDR3 region is CASSSLAGEIYEQYF. DNA for the CDR3: TGTGCCAGCAGTTCCCTAGCGGGGGAGATCTACGAGCAGTACTTC.

V usage is TRBV5-1 and J usage is TRBJ2-1; 8 bases map to TRBD1. The V gene end was trimmed by 7 bases and the J gene end by 0 bases; junction bases not matched to a gene: 3. Germline V gene data show CDR1 as SGHRS and CDR2 as YFSETQ. The CDR3 totals 14 residues. CDR3 nucleotide sequence: TGCGCCAGCCAGACAGGGGACTCCTACAATGAGCAGTTCTTC. This codes for CASQTGDSYNEQFF. Drawing the rest from reference TRBV5-1 and TRBJ2-1, the complete variable domain is KAGVTQTPRYLIKTRGQQVTLSCSPISGHRSVSWYQQTPGQGLQFLFEYFSETQRNKGNFPGRFSGRQFSNSRSEMNVSTLELGDSALYLCASQTGDSYNEQFFGPGTRLTVL.

This chain links TRBV11-2 with TRBJ1-1, with D maybe TRBD1 (6 bases). This CDR3 is 14 amino acids long. Per the germline V gene, CDR1 is SGHAT and CDR2 is FQNNGV. V lost 3 bases and J 6 bases, leaving 14 bases between the germline ends. Written as DNA, the CDR3 is TGTGCCAGCAGCTTGGGGCAGGGGAGAGCTGAAGCTTTCTTT. Translation gives CASSLGQGRAEAFF.

The chain employs TRBV28 and TRBJ2-1; 7 nucleotides line up with TRBD1. CDR1 is MDHEN and CDR2 is SYDVKM in the germline V gene. With 3 bases clipped from V and 4 bases from J, the junction kept 3 bases outside the gene matches. The CDR3 is made up of 14 amino acids. The CDR3 protein is CASSFQGVYNEQFF. The CDR3 bases are TGTGCCAGCAGTTTCCAGGGGGTTTACAATGAGCAGTTCTTC.

The V call is TRBV16, the J call TRBJ1-2, with D possibly being TRBD1 (5 bases). The CDR3 runs 14 residues. Deletions cut 1 base from V and 5 bases from J, with 11 bases between. Germline lookup yields CDR1 KGHSY and CDR2 FQNENV. The CDR3 sequence is CASSQFRAGYGYTF. CDR3 coding DNA: TGTGCCAGCAGCCAATTCAGGGCAGGATATGGCTACACCTTC.

The chain employs TRBV19 and TRBJ1-4; D might be TRBD1 (6 bases). CDR1 is LNHDA and CDR2 is SQIVND in the germline V gene (reference sequence). The CDR3 extends over 17 amino acids. V lost 3 bases and J lost 0, with 14 bases in between. The CDR3 spells CASSIVRPGATNEKLFF. For the CDR3, the DNA is TGTGCCAGTAGTATCGTTAGACCAGGGGCAACTAATGAAAAACTGTTTTTT.

The chain is built from TRBV5-1 and TRBJ1-3; 7 bases agree with TRBD1. Germline V gives CDR1 SGHRS, CDR2 YFSETQ. CDR3 length equals 15 residues. V was pared by 1 base and J by 8 bases, with 9 bases of the junction left unmatched. The chain's CDR3 is CASSLTTGQEDTIYF. CDR3 bases: TGCGCCAGCAGCTTGACGACAGGGCAAGAGGACACCATATATTTT. The entire variable domain, with the rest obtained from reference TRBV5-1 and TRBJ1-3, is as follows: KAGVTQTPRYLIKTRGQQVTLSCSPISGHRSVSWYQQTPGQGLQFLFEYFSETQRNKGNFPGRFSGRQFSNSRSEMNVSTLELGDSALYLCASSLTTGQEDTIYFGEGSWLTVV.

V and J are TRBV7-9 and TRBJ1-1; 7 nucleotides agree with TRBD1. The junction had 9 bases not matched to a gene; V was cut back by 4 bases and J by 4 bases. This CDR3 is built from 15 residues. Germline V lookup: CDR1 SEHNR, CDR2 FQNEAQ (reference sequence). In nucleotides, the CDR3 is TGTGCCAGCAGCTGGCTGAGGGGGCGGAGCACTGAAGCTTTCTTT. Protein product: CASSWLRGRSTEAFF.

The rearrangement uses TRBV5-6 and TRBJ2-7, with D perhaps matching TRBD2 (5 bases). CDR1 is SGHDT and CDR2 is YYEEEE in the germline V gene. This CDR3 has 16 residues. The V end was cut by 0 bases, the J end by 2 bases, with 15 bases between. The CDR3 is CASSLVGGGGPYEQYF. In nucleotides, the CDR3 is TGTGCCAGCAGCTTGGTCGGCGGAGGAGGACCCTACGAGCAGTACTTC.

V usage is TRBV11-2 and J usage is TRBJ2-7; possible D gene TRBD1, 6 bases. CDR1 and CDR2 from the germline V gene are SGHAT and FQNNGV. The CDR3 is 14 amino acids. Trimming pared 5 bases from V and 0 bases from J, leaving 11 bases between. The CDR3 DNA reads TGTGCCAGCAGCCGACAGGAACTCTCCTACGAGCAGTACTTC. Its translation: CASSRQELSYEQYF.

The chain uses TRBV19 and TRBJ2-7; D might be TRBD1 (5 bases). The length of the CDR3 is 15 residues. Germline V gives CDR1 LNHDA, CDR2 SQIVND (reference sequence). The V end was cut by 3 bases, the J end by 0 bases, with 12 bases between. The CDR3 protein is CASSIGAIPSYEQYF. CDR3 in DNA: TGTGCCAGTAGTATTGGGGCAATCCCCTCCTACGAGCAGTACTTC.

V usage is TRBV11-3 and J usage is TRBJ2-1; 10 bases map to TRBD2. The junction had 3 bases not matched to a gene; V was cut back by 1 base and J by 3 bases. Germline V CDR1 and CDR2: SGHNT, YENEEA. This CDR3 is built from 16 residues. The CDR3 sequence is CASSLGTSGIYNEQFF. The CDR3 DNA reads as TGTGCCAGCAGCTTAGGAACTAGCGGGATCTACAATGAGCAGTTCTTC.

V gene TRBV7-6 combines with J gene TRBJ2-1, with D tentatively TRBD2 (5 bases). Germline values: CDR1 SGHVS, CDR2 FNYEAQ. The CDR3 extends over 13 amino acids. Trimming cost V 5 bases and J 6 bases, with 11 bases left between them. The chain's CDR3 is CASSPRVFNEQFF. CDR3 DNA sequence: TGTGCCAGCAGCCCGCGGGTTTTCAATGAGCAGTTCTTC.

The gene calls are TRBV18 and TRBJ1-1; TRBD1 matches at 12 bases. The V segment lost 8 bases and the J segment 4 bases; nucleotides outside the gene matches: 8. Germline CDR1 KGHSH, CDR2 LQKENI. This CDR3 contains 15 residues. The CDR3, as DNA: TGTGCCAGCACCGGGACAGGGGGCGGGGGCACTGAAGCTTTCTTT. Amino acid sequence: CASTGTGGGGTEAFF.

This chain links TRBV19 with TRBJ1-1; D is possibly TRBD1 (6 bases). Germline assignment: CDR1 LNHDA and CDR2 SQIVND (reference sequence). This CDR3 is built from 16 residues. The ends were cut back, 1 base at V and 0 bases at J, with 12 bases in the middle. The CDR3 spells CASSIAPGQMNTEAFF. The CDR3, as DNA: TGTGCCAGTAGTATAGCCCCCGGACAGATGAACACTGAAGCTTTCTTT.

The chain combines TRBV29-1 with TRBJ1-1; D is ambiguous. Looked up from germline, CDR1 is SQVTM and CDR2 is ANQGSEA. V was pared by 6 bases and J by 4 bases, with 15 bases between. This CDR3 is 13 amino acids long. CDR3 loop: CSVKPSLGTEAFF. DNA for the CDR3: TGCAGCGTAAAGCCATCCCTTGGCACTGAAGCTTTCTTT.

The rearrangement joins TRBV19 to TRBJ1-1, with a weak D call TRBD1 (5 bases). This CDR3 is 15 amino acids long. Deletions cut 4 bases from V and 1 base from J, with 13 bases between. Looked up from germline, CDR1 is LNHDA and CDR2 is SQIVND (reference sequence). The CDR3 sequence is CASSRRGSGNTEAFF. The DNA of the CDR3 is TGTGCCAGTAGTAGGAGGGGATCAGGGAACACTGAAGCTTTCTTT.

The chain joins TRBV2 to TRBJ2-1; D is perhaps TRBD1 (6 bases). In germline, CDR1 is SNHLY, CDR2 FYNNEI. V lost 7 bases and J 1 base, leaving 17 bases between the germline ends. This CDR3 spans 16 amino acids. CDR3 amino acids: CASTGADSRSYNEQFF. The CDR3 nucleotides read TGTGCCAGCACCGGCGCGGACAGCCGATCCTACAATGAGCAGTTCTTC.